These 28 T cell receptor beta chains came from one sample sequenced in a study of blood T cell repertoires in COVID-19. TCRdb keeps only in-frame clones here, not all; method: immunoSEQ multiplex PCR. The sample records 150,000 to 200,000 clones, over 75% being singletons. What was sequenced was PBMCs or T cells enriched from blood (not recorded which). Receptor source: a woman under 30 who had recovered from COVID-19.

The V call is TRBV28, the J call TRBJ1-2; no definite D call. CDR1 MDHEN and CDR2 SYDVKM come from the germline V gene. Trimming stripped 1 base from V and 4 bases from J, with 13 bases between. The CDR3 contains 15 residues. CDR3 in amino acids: CASSLSPDSGYGYTF. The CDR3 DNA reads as TGTGCCAGCAGTTTATCCCCAGACTCGGGCTATGGCTACACCTTC.

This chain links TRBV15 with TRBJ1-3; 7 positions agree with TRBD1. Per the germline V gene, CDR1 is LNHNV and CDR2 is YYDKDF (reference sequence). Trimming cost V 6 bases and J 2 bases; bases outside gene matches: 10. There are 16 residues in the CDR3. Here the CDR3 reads CATSWGQPMTGNTIYF. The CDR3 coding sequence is TGTGCCACCAGTTGGGGACAGCCCATGACTGGAAACACCATATATTTT.

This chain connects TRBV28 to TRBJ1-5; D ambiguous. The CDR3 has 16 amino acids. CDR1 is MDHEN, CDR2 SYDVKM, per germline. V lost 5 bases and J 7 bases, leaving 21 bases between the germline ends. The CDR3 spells CASSPWSGRRGQPQHF. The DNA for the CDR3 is TGTGCCAGCAGTCCCTGGTCGGGGAGAAGAGGGCAGCCCCAGCATTTT.

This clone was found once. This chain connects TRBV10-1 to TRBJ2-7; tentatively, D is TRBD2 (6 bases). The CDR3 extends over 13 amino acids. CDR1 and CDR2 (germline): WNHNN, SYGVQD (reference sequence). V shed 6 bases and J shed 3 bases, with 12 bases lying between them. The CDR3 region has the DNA TGCGCCAGCAGCGCCGGGGGAAACTACGAGCAGTACTTC. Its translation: CASSAGGNYEQYF.

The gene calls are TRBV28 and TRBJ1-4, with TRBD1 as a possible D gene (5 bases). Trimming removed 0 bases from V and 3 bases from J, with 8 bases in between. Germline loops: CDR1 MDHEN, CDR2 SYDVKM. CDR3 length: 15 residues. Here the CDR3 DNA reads TGTGCCAGCAGTTTATGGGGAGGGGCTAATGAAAAACTGTTTTTT. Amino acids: CASSLWGGANEKLFF.

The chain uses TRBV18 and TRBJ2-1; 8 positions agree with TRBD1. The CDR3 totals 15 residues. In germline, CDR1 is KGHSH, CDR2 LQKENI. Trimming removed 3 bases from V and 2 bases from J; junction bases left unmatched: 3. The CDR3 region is CASSPLQGAYNEQFF. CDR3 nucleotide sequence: TGTGCCAGCTCACCCCTACAGGGGGCCTACAATGAGCAGTTCTTC.

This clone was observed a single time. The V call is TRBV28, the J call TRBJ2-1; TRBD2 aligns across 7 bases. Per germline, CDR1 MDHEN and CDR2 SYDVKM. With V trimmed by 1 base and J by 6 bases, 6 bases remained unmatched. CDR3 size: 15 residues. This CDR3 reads CASSLLSGTINEQFF. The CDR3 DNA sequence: TGTGCCAGCAGTTTATTAAGCGGGACTATCAATGAGCAGTTCTTC.

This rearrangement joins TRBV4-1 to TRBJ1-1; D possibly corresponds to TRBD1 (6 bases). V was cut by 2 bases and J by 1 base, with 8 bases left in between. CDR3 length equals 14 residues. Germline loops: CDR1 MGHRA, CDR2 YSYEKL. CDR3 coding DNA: TGCGCCAGCAGCCAACTACAGGGGAACACTGAAGCTTTCTTT. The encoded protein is CASSQLQGNTEAFF.

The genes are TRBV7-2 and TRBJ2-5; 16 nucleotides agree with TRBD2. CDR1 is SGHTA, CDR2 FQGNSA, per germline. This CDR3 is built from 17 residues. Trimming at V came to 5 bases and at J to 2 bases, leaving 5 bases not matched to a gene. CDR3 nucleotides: TGTGCCAGCAGCCTGGTGGGACTAGCGGGAGGGCAAGAGACCCAGTACTTC. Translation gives CASSLVGLAGGQETQYF.

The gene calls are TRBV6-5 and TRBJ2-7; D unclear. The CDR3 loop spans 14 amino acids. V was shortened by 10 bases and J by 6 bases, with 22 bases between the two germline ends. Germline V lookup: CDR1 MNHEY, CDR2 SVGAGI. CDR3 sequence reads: CAISTAFPDGEQYF. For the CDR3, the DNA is TGTGCCATCTCAACAGCATTCCCTGACGGCGAGCAGTACTTC.

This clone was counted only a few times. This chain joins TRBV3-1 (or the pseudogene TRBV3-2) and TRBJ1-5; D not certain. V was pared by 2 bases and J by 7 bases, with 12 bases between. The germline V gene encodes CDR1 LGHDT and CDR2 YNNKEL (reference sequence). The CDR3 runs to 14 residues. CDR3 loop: CASSQMLGGQPQHF. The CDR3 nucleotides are TGTGCCAGCAGCCAAATGTTGGGCGGGCAGCCCCAGCATTTT.

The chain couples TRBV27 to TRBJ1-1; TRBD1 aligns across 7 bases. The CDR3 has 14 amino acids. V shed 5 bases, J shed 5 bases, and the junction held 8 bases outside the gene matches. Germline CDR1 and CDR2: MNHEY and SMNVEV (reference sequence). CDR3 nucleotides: TGTGCCAGCAGTGCCCACAGGGGATCTACTGAAGCTTTCTTT. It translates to CASSAHRGSTEAFF.

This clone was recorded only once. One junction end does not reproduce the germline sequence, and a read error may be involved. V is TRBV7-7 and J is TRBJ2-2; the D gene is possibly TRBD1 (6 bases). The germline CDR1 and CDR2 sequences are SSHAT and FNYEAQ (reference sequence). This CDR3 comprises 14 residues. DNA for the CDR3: TGTGCTAGCAGGCGAAGACAGGATGGCGGGGAGCTGTTTTTT. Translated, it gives CASRRRQDGGELFF.

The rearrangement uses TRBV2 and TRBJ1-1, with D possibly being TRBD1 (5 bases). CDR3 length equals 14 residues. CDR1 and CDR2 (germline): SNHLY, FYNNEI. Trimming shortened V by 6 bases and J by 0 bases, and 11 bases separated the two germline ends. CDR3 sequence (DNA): TGTGCCAGCAGGACAGCTTCCATGAACACTGAAGCTTTCTTT. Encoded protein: CASRTASMNTEAFF.

The CDR3 reads CASSLDVRAGELFF. The CDR3 region has the DNA TGTGCCAGCAGCTTAGATGTACGAGCCGGGGAGCTGTTTTTT. The chain couples TRBV11-2 to TRBJ2-2, with D unclear. The CDR3 is 14 residues long. V was trimmed by 0 bases and J by 6 bases, leaving 8 bases between them. Germline CDR1 reads SGHAT; CDR2 reads FQNNGV.

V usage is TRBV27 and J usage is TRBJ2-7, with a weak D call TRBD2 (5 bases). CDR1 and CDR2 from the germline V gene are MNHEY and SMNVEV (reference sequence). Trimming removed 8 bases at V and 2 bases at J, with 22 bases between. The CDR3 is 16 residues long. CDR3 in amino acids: CASSQAFGKSPYEQYF. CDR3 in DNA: TGTGCCAGCTCCCAGGCCTTCGGGAAATCACCCTACGAGCAGTACTTC.

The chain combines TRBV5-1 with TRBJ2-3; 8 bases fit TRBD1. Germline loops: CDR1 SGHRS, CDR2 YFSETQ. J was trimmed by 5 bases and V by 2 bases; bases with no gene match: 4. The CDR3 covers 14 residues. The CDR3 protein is CASSLGQGGDTQYF. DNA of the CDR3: TGCGCCAGCAGCTTAGGACAGGGAGGAGATACGCAGTATTTT.

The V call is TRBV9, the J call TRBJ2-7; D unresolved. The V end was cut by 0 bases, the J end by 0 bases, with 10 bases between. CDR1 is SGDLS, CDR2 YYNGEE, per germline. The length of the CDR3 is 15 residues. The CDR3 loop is CASSVGGVSSYEQYF. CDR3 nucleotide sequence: TGTGCCAGCAGCGTAGGTGGTGTCAGCTCCTACGAGCAGTACTTC.

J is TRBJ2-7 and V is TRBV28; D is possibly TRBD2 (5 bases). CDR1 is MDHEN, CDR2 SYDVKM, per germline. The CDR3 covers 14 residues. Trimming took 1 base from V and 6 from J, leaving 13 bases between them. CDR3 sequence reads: CASSLFLLSGEQYF. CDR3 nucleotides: TGTGCCAGCAGTTTATTCCTCCTAAGCGGCGAGCAGTACTTC.

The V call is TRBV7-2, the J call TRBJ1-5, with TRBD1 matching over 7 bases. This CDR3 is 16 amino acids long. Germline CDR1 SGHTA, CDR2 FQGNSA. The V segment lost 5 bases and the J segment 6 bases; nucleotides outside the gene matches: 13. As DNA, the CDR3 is TGTGCCAGCAGCCTGGGACAGAATATCCATAGTCAGCCCCAGCATTTT. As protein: CASSLGQNIHSQPQHF.

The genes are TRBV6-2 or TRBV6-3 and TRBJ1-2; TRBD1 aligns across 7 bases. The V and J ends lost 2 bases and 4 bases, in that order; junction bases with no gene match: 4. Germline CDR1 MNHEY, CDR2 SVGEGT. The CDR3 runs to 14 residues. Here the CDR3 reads CASSYAGGSYGYTF. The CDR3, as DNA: TGTGCCAGCAGTTACGCAGGGGGTTCCTATGGCTACACCTTC.

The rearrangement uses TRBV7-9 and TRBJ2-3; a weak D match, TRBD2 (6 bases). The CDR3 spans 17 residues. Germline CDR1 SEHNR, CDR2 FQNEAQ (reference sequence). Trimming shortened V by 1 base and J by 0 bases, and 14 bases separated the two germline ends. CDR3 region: CASSLGISGSSTDTQYF. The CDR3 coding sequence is TGTGCCAGCAGCTTAGGGATTAGCGGCTCTAGCACAGATACGCAGTATTTT.

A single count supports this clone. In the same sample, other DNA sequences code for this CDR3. In DNA, the CDR3 is TGCAGCGTTGAGGGCAGGCTAAACACTGAAGCTTTCTTT. Translation: CSVEGRLNTEAFF. The V call is TRBV29-1, the J call TRBJ1-1; D remains unclear. V lost 3 bases and J lost 2, with 10 bases in between. CDR3 length: 13 amino acids. Germline V gene sequence: CDR1 SQVTM, CDR2 ANQGSEA.

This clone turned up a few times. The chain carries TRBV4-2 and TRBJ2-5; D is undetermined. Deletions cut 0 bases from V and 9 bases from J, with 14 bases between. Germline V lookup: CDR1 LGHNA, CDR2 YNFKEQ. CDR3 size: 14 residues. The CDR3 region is CASSQDMETLAQYF. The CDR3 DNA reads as TGTGCCAGCAGCCAAGATATGGAGACCCTGGCCCAGTACTTC.

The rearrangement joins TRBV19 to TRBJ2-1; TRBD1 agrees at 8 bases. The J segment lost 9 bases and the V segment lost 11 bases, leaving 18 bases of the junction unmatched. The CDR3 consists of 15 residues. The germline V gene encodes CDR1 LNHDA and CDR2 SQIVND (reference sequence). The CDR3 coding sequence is TGTGCCTCAAAGGGGCGCAGGGGGCGTTCGGCTGAGCAGTTCTTC. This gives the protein CASKGRRGRSAEQFF.

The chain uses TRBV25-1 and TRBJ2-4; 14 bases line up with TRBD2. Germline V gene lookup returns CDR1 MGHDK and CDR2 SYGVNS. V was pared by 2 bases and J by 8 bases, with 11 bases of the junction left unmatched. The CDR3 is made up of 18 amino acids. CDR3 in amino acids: CASSEGFGTSGSRDIQYF. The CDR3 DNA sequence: TGTGCCAGCAGTGAAGGCTTTGGGACTAGCGGGAGCAGAGACATTCAGTACTTC.

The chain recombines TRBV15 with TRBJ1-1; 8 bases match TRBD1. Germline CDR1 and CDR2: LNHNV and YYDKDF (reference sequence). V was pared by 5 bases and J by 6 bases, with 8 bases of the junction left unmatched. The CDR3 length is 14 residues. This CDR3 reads CATSSFRGQSEAFF. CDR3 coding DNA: TGTGCCACCAGCTCATTCAGGGGGCAGTCTGAAGCTTTCTTT.

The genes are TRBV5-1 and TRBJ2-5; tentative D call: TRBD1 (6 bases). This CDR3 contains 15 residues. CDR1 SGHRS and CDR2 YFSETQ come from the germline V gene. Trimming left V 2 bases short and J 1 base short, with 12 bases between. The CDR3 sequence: CASSLGGIGQETQYF. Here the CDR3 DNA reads TGCGCCAGCAGCTTAGGGGGAATCGGCCAAGAGACCCAGTACTTC.